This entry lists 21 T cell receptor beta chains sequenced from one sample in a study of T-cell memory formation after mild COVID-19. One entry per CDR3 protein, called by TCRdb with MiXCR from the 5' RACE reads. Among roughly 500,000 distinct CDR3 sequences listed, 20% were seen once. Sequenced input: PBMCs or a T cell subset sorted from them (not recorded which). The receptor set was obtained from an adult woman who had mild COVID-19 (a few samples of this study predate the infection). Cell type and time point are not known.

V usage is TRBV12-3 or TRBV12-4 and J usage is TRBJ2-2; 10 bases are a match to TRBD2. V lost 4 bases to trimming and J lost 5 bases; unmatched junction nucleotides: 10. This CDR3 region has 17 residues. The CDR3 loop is CASSSRAGGLYTGELFF. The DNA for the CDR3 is TGTGCCAGCAGTTCCCGAGCGGGGGGGCTGTATACCGGGGAGCTGTTTTTT.

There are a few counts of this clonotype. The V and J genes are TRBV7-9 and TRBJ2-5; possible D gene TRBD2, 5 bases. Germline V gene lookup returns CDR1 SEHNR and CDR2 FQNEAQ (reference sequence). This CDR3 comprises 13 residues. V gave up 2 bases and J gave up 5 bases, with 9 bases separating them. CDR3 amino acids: CASSLLADETQYF. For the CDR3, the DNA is TGTGCCAGCAGCTTACTAGCCGACGAGACCCAGTACTTC.

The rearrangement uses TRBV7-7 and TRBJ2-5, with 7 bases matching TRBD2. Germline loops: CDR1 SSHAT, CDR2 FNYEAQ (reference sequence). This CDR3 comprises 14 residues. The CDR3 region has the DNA TGTGCTACAAGCCCGTGGGGGGGTCAAGAGACCCAGTACTTC. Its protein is CATSPWGGQETQYF.

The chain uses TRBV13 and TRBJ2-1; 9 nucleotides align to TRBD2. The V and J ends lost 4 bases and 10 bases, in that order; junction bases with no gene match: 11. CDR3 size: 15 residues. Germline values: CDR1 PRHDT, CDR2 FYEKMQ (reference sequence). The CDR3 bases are TGTGCCAGCAGCTCTGGCGGGGGGGCCTTAGGGGAGCAGTTCTTC. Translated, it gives CASSSGGGALGEQFF.

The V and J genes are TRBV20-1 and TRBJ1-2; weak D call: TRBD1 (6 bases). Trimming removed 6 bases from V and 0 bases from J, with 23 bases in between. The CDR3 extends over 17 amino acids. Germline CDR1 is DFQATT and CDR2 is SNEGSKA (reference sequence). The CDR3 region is CSASEIKTAGANYGYTF. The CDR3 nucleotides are TGCAGTGCCAGCGAAATTAAGACGGCAGGGGCTAACTATGGCTACACCTTC.

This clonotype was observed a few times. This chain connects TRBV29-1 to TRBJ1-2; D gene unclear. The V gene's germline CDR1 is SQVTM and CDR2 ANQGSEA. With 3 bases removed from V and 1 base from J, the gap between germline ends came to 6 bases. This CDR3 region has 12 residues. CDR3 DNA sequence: TGCAGCGTTGATCTGGTTAACTATGGCTACACCTTC. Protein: CSVDLVNYGYTF.

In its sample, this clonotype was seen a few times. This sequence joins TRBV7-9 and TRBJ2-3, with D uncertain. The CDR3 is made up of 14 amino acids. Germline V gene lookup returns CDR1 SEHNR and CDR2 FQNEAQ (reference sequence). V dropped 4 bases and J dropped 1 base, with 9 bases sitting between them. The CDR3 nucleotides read TGTGCCAGCAGCTACTGGCCGGGCACAGATACGCAGTATTTT. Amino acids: CASSYWPGTDTQYF.

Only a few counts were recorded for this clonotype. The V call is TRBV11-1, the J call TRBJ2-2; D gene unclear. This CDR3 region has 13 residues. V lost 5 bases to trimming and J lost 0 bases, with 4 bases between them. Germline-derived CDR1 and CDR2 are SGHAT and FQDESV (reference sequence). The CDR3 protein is CASSTTNTGELFF. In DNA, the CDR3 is TGTGCCAGCAGCACAACGAACACCGGGGAGCTGTTTTTT.

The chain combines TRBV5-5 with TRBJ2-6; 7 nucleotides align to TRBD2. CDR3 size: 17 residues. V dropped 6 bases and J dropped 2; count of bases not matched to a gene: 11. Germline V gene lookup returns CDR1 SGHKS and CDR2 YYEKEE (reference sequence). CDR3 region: CASKHRLAPAGANVLTF. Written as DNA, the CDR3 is TGTGCCAGCAAACACAGACTAGCCCCAGCTGGGGCCAACGTCCTGACTTTC.

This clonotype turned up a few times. The CDR3 spells CASRITGEQFF. The CDR3 nucleotides read TGTGCCAGCAGAATCACAGGGGAGCAGTTCTTC. This chain joins TRBV6-5 and TRBJ2-1, with a tentative D call TRBD1 (6 bases). CDR3 length: 11 residues. Germline loops: CDR1 MNHEY, CDR2 SVGAGI. V lost 6 bases to trimming and J lost 10 bases, with 10 bases between them.

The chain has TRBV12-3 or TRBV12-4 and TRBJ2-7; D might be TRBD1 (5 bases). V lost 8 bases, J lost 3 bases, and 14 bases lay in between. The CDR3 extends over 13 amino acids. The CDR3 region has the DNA TGTGCCAGCGGAAAGGGGTTTGGCTACGAGCAGTACTTC. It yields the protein CASGKGFGYEQYF.

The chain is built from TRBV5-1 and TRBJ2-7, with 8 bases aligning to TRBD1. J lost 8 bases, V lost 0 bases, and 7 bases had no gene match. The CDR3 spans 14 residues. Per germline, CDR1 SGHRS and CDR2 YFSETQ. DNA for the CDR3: TGCGCCAGCAGCTTGGGACAGGGGACCGGTAAGCAGTACTTC. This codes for CASSLGQGTGKQYF.

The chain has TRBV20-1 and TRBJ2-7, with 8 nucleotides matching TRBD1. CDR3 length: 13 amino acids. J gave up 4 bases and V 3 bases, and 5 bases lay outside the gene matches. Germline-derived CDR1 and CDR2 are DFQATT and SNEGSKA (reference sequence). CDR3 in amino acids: CSARRRGRYEQYF. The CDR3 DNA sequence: TGCAGTGCTAGGCGCAGGGGGCGGTACGAGCAGTACTTC.

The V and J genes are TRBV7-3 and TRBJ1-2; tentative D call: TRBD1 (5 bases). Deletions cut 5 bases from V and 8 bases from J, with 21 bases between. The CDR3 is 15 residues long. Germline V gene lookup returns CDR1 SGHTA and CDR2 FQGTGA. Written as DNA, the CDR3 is TGTGCCAGCAGCCCTGGGGGTCGGGCCGAGAGAGGCTACACCTTC. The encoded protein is CASSPGGRAERGYTF.

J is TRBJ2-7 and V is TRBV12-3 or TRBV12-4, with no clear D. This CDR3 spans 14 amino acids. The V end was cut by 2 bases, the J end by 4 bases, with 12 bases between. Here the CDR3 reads CASSLRDTGYEQYF. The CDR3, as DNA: TGTGCCAGCAGTTTACGTGACACTGGTTACGAGCAGTACTTC.

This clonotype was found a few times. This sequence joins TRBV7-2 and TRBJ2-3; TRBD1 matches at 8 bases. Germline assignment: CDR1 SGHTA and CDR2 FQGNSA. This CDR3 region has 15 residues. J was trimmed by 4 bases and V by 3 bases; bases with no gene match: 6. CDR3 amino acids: CASSFSRGRPDTQYF. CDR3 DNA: TGTGCCAGCAGCTTTAGCAGGGGGCGGCCAGATACGCAGTATTTT.

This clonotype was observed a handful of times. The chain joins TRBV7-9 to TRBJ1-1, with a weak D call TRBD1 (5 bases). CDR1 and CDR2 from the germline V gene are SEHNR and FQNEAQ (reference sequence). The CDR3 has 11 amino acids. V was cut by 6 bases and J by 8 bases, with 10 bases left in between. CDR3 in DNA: TGTGCCAGCAGGGAGGCAGGGGAAGCTTTCTTT. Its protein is CASREAGEAFF.

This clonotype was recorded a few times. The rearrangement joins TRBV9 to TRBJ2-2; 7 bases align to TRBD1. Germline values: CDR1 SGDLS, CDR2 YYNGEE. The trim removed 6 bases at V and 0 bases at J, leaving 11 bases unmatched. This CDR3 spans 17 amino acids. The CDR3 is CASTQDPTGTNTGELFF. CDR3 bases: TGTGCCAGCACCCAGGACCCGACAGGGACGAACACCGGGGAGCTGTTTTTT. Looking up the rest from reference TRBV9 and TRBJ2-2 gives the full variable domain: DSGVTQTPKHLITATGQRVTLRCSPRSGDLSVYWYQQSLDQGLQFLIQYYNGEERAKGNILERFSAQQFPDLHSELNLSSLELGDSALYFCASTQDPTGTNTGELFFGEGSRLTVL.

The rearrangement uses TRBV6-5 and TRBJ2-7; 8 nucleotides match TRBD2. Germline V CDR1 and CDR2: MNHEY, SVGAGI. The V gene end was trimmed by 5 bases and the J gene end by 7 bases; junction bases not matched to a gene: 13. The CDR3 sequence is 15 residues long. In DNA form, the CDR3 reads TGTGCCAGCAGTCTCTTAGCGGGATCGGTAAGGGAGCAGTACTTC. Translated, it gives CASSLLAGSVREQYF.

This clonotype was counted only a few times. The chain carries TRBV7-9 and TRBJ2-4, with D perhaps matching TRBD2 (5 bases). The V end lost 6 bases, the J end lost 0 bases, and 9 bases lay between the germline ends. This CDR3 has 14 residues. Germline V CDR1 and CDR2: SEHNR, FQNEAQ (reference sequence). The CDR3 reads CASRSGGAKNIQYF. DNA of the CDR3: TGTGCCAGCAGATCTGGAGGAGCCAAAAACATTCAGTACTTC. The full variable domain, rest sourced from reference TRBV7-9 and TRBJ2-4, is DTGVSQNPRHKITKRGQNVTFRCDPISEHNRLYWYRQTLGQGPEFLTYFQNEAQLEKSRLLSDRFSAERPKGSFSTLEIQRTEQGDSAMYLCASRSGGAKNIQYFGAGTRLSVL.

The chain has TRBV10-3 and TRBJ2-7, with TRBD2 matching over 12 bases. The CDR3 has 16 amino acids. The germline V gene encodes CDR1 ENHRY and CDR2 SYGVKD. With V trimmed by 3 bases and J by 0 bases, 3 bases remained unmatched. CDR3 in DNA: TGTGCCATCAGTGAACCGGGACTAGCGGGCTCCTACGAGCAGTACTTC. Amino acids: CAISEPGLAGSYEQYF.